These T cell receptor beta chains were read from a single sample in a study of regulatory T cells in long-lasting Graves disease. MiXCR, run by TCRdb on the multiplex PCR reads, gives a single entry per CDR3 protein. The sample holds about 620,000 distinct CDR3 sequences, around 15% seen once. Another study also made use of these data, one on T cells in Graves' hyperthyroidism and ophthalmopathy.

Here the sequenced sample was peripheral blood mononuclear cells (PBMCs), taken at new diagnosis, from a patient treated with antithyroid drugs. The receptor set was obtained from a woman in her thirties with Graves disease. The CDR3 runs from the conserved cysteine through the conserved F or W. Each record gives: J gene, D gene, clone size, V gene, CDR3 protein, CDR3 DNA. The D gene is left open where the match is weak. The size entry is marked missing in some rows and otherwise reads once, few, many or a size class.

J gene: TRBJ2-7; D gene: TRBD1; clone size: few; V gene: TRBV7-9; CDR3 protein: CATLQLEGAEQYF; CDR3 DNA: TGTGCCACCCTACAGTTAGAGGGGGCTGAGCAGTACTTC
J gene: TRBJ1-1; D gene: .; clone size: .; V gene: TRBV5-6; CDR3 protein: CASSYLNSGAFF; CDR3 DNA: TGTGCCAGCAGCTACCTCAACTCGGGTGCTTTCTTT
J gene: TRBJ2-1; D gene: TRBD1; clone size: few; V gene: TRBV19; CDR3 protein: CASSIVGTGVDEQFF; CDR3 DNA: TGTGCCAGTAGTATAGTCGGGACAGGGGTGGATGAGCAGTTCTTC
J gene: TRBJ2-5; D gene: .; clone size: many; V gene: TRBV7-3; CDR3 protein: CASSPGSETQYF; CDR3 DNA: TGTGCCAGCAGTCCAGGGTCAGAGACCCAGTACTTC
J gene: TRBJ1-5; D gene: .; clone size: few; V gene: TRBV18; CDR3 protein: CASSQGSNSNQPQHF; CDR3 DNA: TGTGCCAGCTCACAGGGATCAAATAGCAATCAGCCCCAGCATTTT
J gene: TRBJ2-1; D gene: TRBD2; clone size: many; V gene: TRBV20-1; CDR3 protein: CSASNPAGVSNEQFF; CDR3 DNA: TGCAGTGCTAGTAATCCAGCGGGAGTGTCCAATGAGCAGTTCTTC
J gene: TRBJ1-2; D gene: .; clone size: .; V gene: TRBV5-5; CDR3 protein: CASTLGVGVNYGYTF; CDR3 DNA: TGTGCCAGCACCCTTGGAGTAGGCGTAAACTATGGCTACACCTTC
J gene: TRBJ1-2; D gene: .; clone size: few; V gene: TRBV28; CDR3 protein: CASSPGASYGRYGYTF; CDR3 DNA: TGTGCCAGCAGTCCGGGGGCCTCCTATGGAAGATATGGCTACACCTTC
J gene: TRBJ2-3; D gene: .; clone size: .; V gene: TRBV29-1; CDR3 protein: CSVELARVTDTQYF; CDR3 DNA: TGCAGCGTTGAACTAGCGCGAGTCACAGATACGCAGTATTTT
J gene: TRBJ1-2; D gene: .; clone size: many; V gene: TRBV28; CDR3 protein: CASSVTGTNGYTF; CDR3 DNA: TGTGCCAGCAGCGTTACCGGGACAAATGGCTACACCTTC
J gene: TRBJ2-7; D gene: .; clone size: .; V gene: TRBV29-1; CDR3 protein: CSVVRDYEQYF; CDR3 DNA: TGCAGCGTGGTGCGAGACTACGAGCAGTACTTC
J gene: TRBJ1-5; D gene: TRBD1; clone size: many; V gene: TRBV28; CDR3 protein: CASSLSDRLNQPQHF; CDR3 DNA: TGTGCCAGCAGTTTATCGGACAGGTTGAATCAGCCCCAGCATTTT
J gene: TRBJ1-4; D gene: TRBD1; clone size: many; V gene: TRBV2; CDR3 protein: CASSIDRGQTNEKLFF; CDR3 DNA: TGTGCCAGCAGTATTGACAGGGGGCAGACTAATGAAAAACTGTTTTTT
J gene: TRBJ2-7; D gene: .; clone size: .; V gene: TRBV3-1; CDR3 protein: CASSPVGGSYEQYF; CDR3 DNA: TGTGCCAGCAGCCCGGTGGGGGGTTCCTACGAGCAGTACTTC
J gene: TRBJ1-2; D gene: .; clone size: .; V gene: TRBV19; CDR3 protein: CASSIVSALRHYGYTF; CDR3 DNA: TGTGCCAGTAGTATTGTCTCCGCTCTAAGGCACTATGGCTACACCTTC
J gene: TRBJ2-1; D gene: TRBD2; clone size: many; V gene: TRBV7-2; CDR3 protein: CASSVGLAGGGQFF; CDR3 DNA: TGTGCCAGCAGCGTGGGACTAGCGGGAGGGGGGCAGTTCTTC
J gene: TRBJ2-1; D gene: TRBD1; clone size: few; V gene: TRBV24-1; CDR3 protein: CATSRAGTGGYEQFF; CDR3 DNA: TGTGCCACCAGTCGTGCCGGGACAGGGGGATATGAGCAGTTCTTC
J gene: TRBJ2-2; D gene: .; clone size: many; V gene: TRBV7-9; CDR3 protein: CASSLGRDTGELFF; CDR3 DNA: TGTGCCAGCAGCTTAGGGCGCGACACCGGGGAGCTGTTTTTT
J gene: TRBJ2-1; D gene: TRBD1; clone size: many; V gene: TRBV11-2; CDR3 protein: CAGVGTDNEQFF; CDR3 DNA: TGTGCCGGAGTCGGGACAGACAATGAGCAGTTCTTC
J gene: TRBJ2-5; D gene: .; clone size: few; V gene: TRBV24-1; CDR3 protein: CATSDFVGGETQYF; CDR3 DNA: TGTGCCACCAGTGATTTTGTAGGGGGAGAGACCCAGTACTTC
J gene: TRBJ1-4; D gene: .; clone size: many; V gene: TRBV6-9; CDR3 protein: CASSYQGPRGEKLFF; CDR3 DNA: TGTGCCAGCAGTTATCAGGGACCACGGGGTGAAAAACTGTTTTTT
J gene: TRBJ2-5; D gene: .; clone size: few; V gene: TRBV19; CDR3 protein: CASSTGSGSMETQYF; CDR3 DNA: TGTGCCAGTAGTACAGGGAGTGGGTCAATGGAGACCCAGTACTTC
J gene: TRBJ2-7; D gene: .; clone size: many; V gene: TRBV6-5; CDR3 protein: CASSYSSGSSEQYF; CDR3 DNA: TGTGCCAGCAGTTACTCGTCAGGATCCTCCGAGCAGTACTTC
J gene: TRBJ2-5; D gene: .; clone size: many; V gene: TRBV7-9; CDR3 protein: CASRGGQEKQETQYF; CDR3 DNA: TGTGCCAGCCGGGGAGGACAGGAAAAACAAGAGACCCAGTACTTC
J gene: TRBJ2-4; D gene: .; clone size: few; V gene: TRBV12-3/TRBV12-4; CDR3 protein: CASSSQRDKRNIQYF; CDR3 DNA: TGTGCCAGCAGCAGCCAACGGGACAAAAGAAACATTCAGTACTTC
J gene: TRBJ1-2; D gene: .; clone size: many; V gene: TRBV2; CDR3 protein: CASSEAGNGYTF; CDR3 DNA: TGTGCCAGCAGTGAAGCGGGGAATGGCTACACCTTC
J gene: TRBJ2-7; D gene: .; clone size: .; V gene: TRBV11-2; CDR3 protein: CASSLALQGRGYEQYF; CDR3 DNA: TGTGCCAGCAGCTTAGCCCTACAGGGAAGGGGCTACGAGCAGTACTTC
J gene: TRBJ1-2; D gene: TRBD1; clone size: .; V gene: TRBV19; CDR3 protein: CATGQGALGYTF; CDR3 DNA: TGTGCCACCGGACAGGGGGCACTTGGCTACACCTTC
J gene: TRBJ2-4; D gene: .; clone size: .; V gene: TRBV20-1; CDR3 protein: CSPSEVAKNIQYF; CDR3 DNA: TGCAGTCCCTCAGAGGTCGCCAAAAACATTCAGTACTTC
J gene: TRBJ2-3; D gene: TRBD2; clone size: few; V gene: TRBV20-1; CDR3 protein: CSAVPDIAGGFTDTQYF; CDR3 DNA: TGCAGTGCCGTACCCGATATAGCGGGCGGGTTCACAGATACGCAGTATTTT
J gene: TRBJ2-5; D gene: .; clone size: many; V gene: TRBV27; CDR3 protein: CASSLSPGLPQETQYF; CDR3 DNA: TGTGCCAGCAGTTTATCCCCAGGACTTCCGCAAGAGACCCAGTACTTC
J gene: TRBJ1-6; D gene: .; clone size: .; V gene: TRBV2; CDR3 protein: CASSEAVEDSSFSPLHF; CDR3 DNA: TGTGCCAGCAGTGAAGCCGTAGAGGACAGCTCGTTTTCACCCCTCCACTTT
J gene: TRBJ1-5; D gene: TRBD1; clone size: few; V gene: TRBV6-1; CDR3 protein: CASSPGQGVNQPQHF; CDR3 DNA: TGTGCCAGCAGCCCGGGACAGGGAGTCAATCAGCCCCAGCATTTT
J gene: TRBJ2-7; D gene: .; clone size: .; V gene: TRBV5-1; CDR3 protein: CASSLAWGAAYEQYF; CDR3 DNA: TGCGCCAGCAGCTTGGCGTGGGGGGCCGCCTACGAGCAGTACTTC
J gene: TRBJ1-5; D gene: TRBD1; clone size: many; V gene: TRBV12-3/TRBV12-4; CDR3 protein: CASRPTGGGGQPQHF; CDR3 DNA: TGTGCCAGCAGACCCACAGGGGGAGGAGGTCAGCCCCAGCATTTT
J gene: TRBJ2-1; D gene: .; clone size: .; V gene: TRBV19; CDR3 protein: CASSITGLSHNEQFF; CDR3 DNA: TGTGCCAGTAGTATCACCGGACTAAGCCACAATGAGCAGTTCTTC
J gene: TRBJ1-1; D gene: .; clone size: many; V gene: TRBV29-1; CDR3 protein: CSAPKRAGTNTEAFF; CDR3 DNA: TGCAGCGCACCAAAAAGAGCAGGTACCAACACTGAAGCTTTCTTT
J gene: TRBJ2-7; D gene: TRBD1; clone size: many; V gene: TRBV5-1; CDR3 protein: CASSGGTGGSYEQYF; CDR3 DNA: TGCGCCAGCAGCGGGGGGACAGGCGGATCCTACGAGCAGTACTTC
J gene: TRBJ1-5; D gene: .; clone size: .; V gene: TRBV24-1; CDR3 protein: CATSDTRWGNQPQHF; CDR3 DNA: TGTGCCACCAGTGATACCCGATGGGGCAATCAGCCCCAGCATTTT
J gene: TRBJ2-1; D gene: TRBD2; clone size: many; V gene: TRBV12-3/TRBV12-4; CDR3 protein: CASSSGTGTSVYNEQFF; CDR3 DNA: TGTGCCAGCAGTTCGGGAACCGGGACTAGCGTCTACAATGAGCAGTTCTTC
J gene: TRBJ2-7; D gene: TRBD2; clone size: many; V gene: TRBV29-1; CDR3 protein: CSVRLAGGPTYEQYF; CDR3 DNA: TGCAGCGTTAGACTAGCGGGAGGGCCCACCTACGAGCAGTACTTC
J gene: TRBJ1-2; D gene: TRBD1; clone size: many; V gene: TRBV12-3/TRBV12-4; CDR3 protein: CATGLGQGAYGYTF; CDR3 DNA: TGTGCCACGGGGCTGGGGCAGGGGGCCTATGGCTACACCTTC
J gene: TRBJ2-7; D gene: .; clone size: many; V gene: TRBV20-1; CDR3 protein: CSAPDRKVVPSF; CDR3 DNA: TGCAGTGCTCCAGATCGTAAAGTAGTCCCAAGCTTC
J gene: TRBJ2-3; D gene: TRBD2; clone size: many; V gene: TRBV12-3/TRBV12-4; CDR3 protein: CASRPRLAGGADTQYF; CDR3 DNA: TGTGCCAGCAGACCGCGACTAGCGGGAGGGGCAGATACGCAGTATTTT
J gene: TRBJ2-7; D gene: .; clone size: .; V gene: TRBV7-9; CDR3 protein: CASSLASAGDNRKYF; CDR3 DNA: TGTGCCAGCAGCTTAGCATCGGCCGGGGACAACAGGAAGTACTTC
J gene: TRBJ1-2; D gene: TRBD1; clone size: many; V gene: TRBV2; CDR3 protein: CASSAGGGTF; CDR3 DNA: TGTGCCAGCAGTGCAGGGGGCGGCACCTTC
J gene: TRBJ2-1; D gene: TRBD1; clone size: many; V gene: TRBV2; CDR3 protein: CASSPGTGFDEQFF; CDR3 DNA: TGTGCCAGCAGTCCCGGGACAGGGTTCGATGAGCAGTTCTTC